The T cell receptor (beta chain) described here comes from a study of blood T cell repertoires in COVID-19. The overall study: Acute-phase and convalescent COVID-19 samples originated in the United States, Italy and Spain. Sources were T cells, B-cell-depleted T cells, or PBMCs; the material itself was cDNA or gDNA.

Original data processing: Reference gene primer amplification gave nucleated cell count estimates. The data were produced by immunoSEQ multiplex PCR, yet TCRdb's version contains in-frame clones alone and is incomplete. The V and J calls and clone size were taken over from that table, and D and trimming were inferred from the DNA. The sample yields 75,000 to 100,000 clones, over 75% seen once. The CDR3 totals 13 residues. The germline CDR1 and CDR2 sequences are LGHNA and YSLEER. V shed 3 bases and J shed 4 bases, with 9 bases lying between them. The material sequenced was peripheral blood. This sequence joins TRBV4-3 and TRBJ1-2, with a tentative D call TRBD1 (5 bases). The source of this sequence is a woman at least 80 years old with acute or convalescent COVID-19. The CDR3 spells CASSQDQGYGYTF. CDR3 nucleotides: TGCGCCAGCAGCCAGGACCAGGGCTATGGCTACACCTTC.